This T cell receptor (beta chain) came from a study of early T cells in non-severe SARS-CoV-2 infection. Study as a whole: With bulk RNA from unsorted whole blood as input, sequencing yielded unpaired chains. Whole-study findings and limits: Matches to VDJdb favored anti-spike CD8 responses and missed private and CD4 specificities.

The germline CDR1 and CDR2 sequences are GTSNPN and SVGIG (reference sequence). The CDR3 runs 13 residues. J was trimmed by 5 bases and V by 6 bases; bases with no gene match: 10. This clonotype was detected ten times or more. As yet, its antigen is unknown. Unique molecular identifiers were added to individual cDNA molecules. TCRdb re-called the 5' RACE reads through MiXCR, storing one row per CDR3 protein. The sample consists of more than 55,000 distinct CDR3 sequences, around 4.2% of them appearing once. The chain combines TRBV30 with TRBJ2-7; 7 bases agree with TRBD1. The sequence was collected from an adult who was a healthcare worker with PCR-confirmed SARS-CoV-2 infection or an uninfected control (not recorded which). The donor label of this sample is uncertain. Sequencing was performed on whole blood, taken at baseline. CDR3 sequence reads: CACSTGASNEQYF. As DNA, the CDR3 is TGTGCCTGCAGCACAGGGGCGAGCAACGAGCAGTACTTC.